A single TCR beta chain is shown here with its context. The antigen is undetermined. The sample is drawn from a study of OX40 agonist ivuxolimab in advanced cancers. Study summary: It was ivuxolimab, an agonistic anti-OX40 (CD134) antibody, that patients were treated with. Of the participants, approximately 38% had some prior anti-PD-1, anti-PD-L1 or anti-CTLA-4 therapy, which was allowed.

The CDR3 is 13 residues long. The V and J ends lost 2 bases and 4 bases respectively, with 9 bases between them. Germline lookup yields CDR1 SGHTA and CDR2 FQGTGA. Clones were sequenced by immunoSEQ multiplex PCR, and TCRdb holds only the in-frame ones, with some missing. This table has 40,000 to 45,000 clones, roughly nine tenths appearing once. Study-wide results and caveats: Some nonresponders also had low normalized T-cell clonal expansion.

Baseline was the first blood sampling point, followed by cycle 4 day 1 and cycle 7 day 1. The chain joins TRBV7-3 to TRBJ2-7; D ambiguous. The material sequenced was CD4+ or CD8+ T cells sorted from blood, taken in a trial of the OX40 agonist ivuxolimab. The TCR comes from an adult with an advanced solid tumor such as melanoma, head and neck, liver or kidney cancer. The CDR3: CASSLALRYEQYF. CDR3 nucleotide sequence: TGTGCCAGCAGCTTAGCGCTACGGTACGAGCAGTACTTC.